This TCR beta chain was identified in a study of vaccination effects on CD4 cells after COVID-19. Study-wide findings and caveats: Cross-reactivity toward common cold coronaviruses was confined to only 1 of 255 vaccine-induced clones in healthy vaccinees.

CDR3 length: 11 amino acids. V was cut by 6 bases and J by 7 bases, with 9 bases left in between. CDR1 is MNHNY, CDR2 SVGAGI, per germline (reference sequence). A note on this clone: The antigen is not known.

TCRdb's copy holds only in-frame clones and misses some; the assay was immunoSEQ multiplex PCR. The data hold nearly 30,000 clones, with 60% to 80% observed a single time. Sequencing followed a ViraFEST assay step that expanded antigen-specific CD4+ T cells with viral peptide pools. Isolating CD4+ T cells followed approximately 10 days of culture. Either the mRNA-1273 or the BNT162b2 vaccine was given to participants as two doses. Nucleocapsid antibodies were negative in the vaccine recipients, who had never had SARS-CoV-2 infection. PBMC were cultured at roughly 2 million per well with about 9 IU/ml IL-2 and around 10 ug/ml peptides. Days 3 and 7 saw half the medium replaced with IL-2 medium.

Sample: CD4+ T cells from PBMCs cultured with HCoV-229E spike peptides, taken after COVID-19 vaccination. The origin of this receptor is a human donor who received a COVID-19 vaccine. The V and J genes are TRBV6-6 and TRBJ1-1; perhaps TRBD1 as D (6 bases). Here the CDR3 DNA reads TGTGCCAGCAGGGGACAAATTGAAGCTTTCTTT. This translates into CASRGQIEAFF.